A single sample is the source of the 26 T cell receptor beta chains below, sequenced in a study of blood T cell repertoires in COVID-19. Repertoires were generated with immunoSEQ multiplex PCR, while TCRdb's copy carries only in-frame clones and drops some. The sample shows hundreds of thousands of clones, roughly 88% of them seen only once. The source material was peripheral blood. These receptor sequences come from a woman aged 25 to 39 with active or convalescent COVID-19.

The rearrangement uses TRBV7-2 and TRBJ1-6, with D perhaps TRBD1 (6 bases). V lost 1 base and J lost 7, with 11 bases in between. CDR3 length equals 15 residues. CDR1 is SGHTA, CDR2 FQGNSA, per germline. This chain's CDR3 is CASSLGGTPNSPLHF. As DNA, the CDR3 is TGTGCCAGCAGCTTAGGTGGGACACCAAATTCACCCCTCCACTTT.

The gene calls are TRBV3-1 (or the pseudogene TRBV3-2) and TRBJ2-2; D uncertain. The CDR3 is 16 amino acids. Trimming removed 5 bases from V and 4 bases from J, with 17 bases in between. CDR1 and CDR2 from the germline V gene are LGHDT and YNNKEL (reference sequence). This chain's CDR3 is CASSSERAQSTGELFF. The CDR3 DNA sequence: TGTGCCAGCAGCTCCGAACGTGCACAGAGCACCGGGGAGCTGTTTTTT.

The chain recombines TRBV5-4 with TRBJ2-1, with D uncertain. Between the trimmed V and J ends, which lost 1 base and 5 bases, there was a span of 13 bases. The CDR3 is 15 amino acids. Germline V CDR1 and CDR2: SGHNT, YYREEE (reference sequence). The CDR3 DNA reads TGTGCCAGCAGCTTGATGGCCTCCCAAAACAATGAGCAGTTCTTC. Amino acids: CASSLMASQNNEQFF.

Remarks on this clone: The junction shows a germline mismatch at one end, possibly a read error. The chain links TRBV5-1 to TRBJ1-2; TRBD1 matches at 7 bases. In germline, CDR1 is SGHRS, CDR2 YFSETQ. The CDR3 has 13 residues. CDR3 loop: CASSLEPGQRSAF. The CDR3 DNA follows: TGCGCCAGCAGCTTGGAACCGGGACAGAGAAGCGCCTTC.

A few counts support this clone. The chain combines TRBV24-1 with TRBJ2-3; D is unclear. The CDR3 length is 13 residues. CDR1 and CDR2 from the germline V gene are KGHDR and SFDVKD. The V end lost 4 bases, the J end lost 6 bases, and 10 bases lay between the germline ends. This CDR3 reads CATSDGSRDTQYF. DNA for the CDR3: TGTGCCACCAGTGACGGCTCGAGGGATACGCAGTATTTT.

This chain connects TRBV7-8 to TRBJ1-1; 8 nucleotides agree with TRBD1. This CDR3 contains 14 residues. Germline V lookup: CDR1 SGHVS, CDR2 FQNEAQ. The V and J ends lost 5 bases and 2 bases, in that order; junction bases with no gene match: 4. CDR3 bases: TGTGCCAGCAGCCGAGGACAGGGAAACACTGAAGCTTTCTTT. Protein product: CASSRGQGNTEAFF.

V and J are TRBV6-1 and TRBJ1-5, with TRBD1 matching over 7 bases. The CDR3 sequence is 16 residues long. Per germline, CDR1 MNHNS and CDR2 SASEGT. V shed 1 base and J 6 bases; nucleotides not matched to a gene: 9. The CDR3 DNA sequence: TGTGCCAGCAGTGAAGGGAAGGGGGCACGACGTCAGCCCCAGCATTTT. This sequence encodes CASSEGKGARRQPQHF.

This clone came up a few times. This rearrangement joins TRBV7-2 to TRBJ2-5, with D perhaps matching TRBD1 (6 bases). CDR3 size: 13 residues. The germline CDR1 and CDR2 sequences are SGHTA and FQGNSA. The V and J ends lost 1 base and 9 bases respectively, with 12 bases between them. The CDR3 loop reads CASSLGVGGAQYF. The CDR3 DNA reads TGTGCCAGCAGCTTAGGAGTTGGGGGCGCCCAGTACTTC.

The CDR3 nucleotides read TGTGCCAGCAGCTTGACTAAGAGCTCCTACAATGAGCAGTTCTTC. Amino acids: CASSLTKSSYNEQFF. The V gene is TRBV7-9, the J gene TRBJ2-1; a possible D gene is TRBD2 (5 bases). Germline V gene lookup returns CDR1 SEHNR and CDR2 FQNEAQ (reference sequence). This CDR3 is 15 amino acids long. The V and J ends lost 3 bases and 0 bases respectively, with 9 bases between them.

For the CDR3, the DNA is TGTGCCAGCAGCTTCCACACCTCTGGAAACACCATATATTTT. The encoded protein is CASSFHTSGNTIYF. The chain has TRBV5-6 and TRBJ1-3; D ambiguous. CDR3 size: 14 residues. Between the trimmed V and J ends, which lost 2 bases and 0 bases, there was a span of 6 bases. CDR1 and CDR2 (germline): SGHDT, YYEEEE.

The V call is TRBV19, the J call TRBJ2-3; the D gene is possibly TRBD2 (6 bases). The CDR3 covers 15 residues. Germline V gene data show CDR1 as LNHDA and CDR2 as SQIVND (reference sequence). V lost 4 bases and J lost 2, with 13 bases in between. The DNA for the CDR3 is TGTGCCAGTAGTACCCAAGCGGGTTACACAGATACGCAGTATTTT. This translates into CASSTQAGYTDTQYF.

The chain links TRBV7-8 to TRBJ2-7; TRBD1 might be the D (5 bases). Germline assignment: CDR1 SGHVS and CDR2 FQNEAQ. The V end lost 4 bases, the J end lost 0 bases, and 19 bases lay between the germline ends. This CDR3 has 17 amino acids. In nucleotides, the CDR3 is TGTGCCAGCAGCTCACCGATAGACAGCCGGAGCTCCTACGAGCAGTACTTC. Protein sequence: CASSSPIDSRSSYEQYF.

The J gene is TRBJ2-1, the V gene TRBV14; 10 bases fit TRBD2. CDR1 is SGHDN, CDR2 FVKESK, per germline. J was trimmed by 7 bases and V by 4 bases; bases with no gene match: 10. The CDR3 has 16 residues. The CDR3 DNA is TGTGCCAGCAGCCCCCCGGGGCTAGCGGGAGTAAATGAGCAGTTCTTC. This codes for CASSPPGLAGVNEQFF.

Turning to this clone: The identical CDR3 is also encoded by other nucleotide sequences in the sample. V and J are TRBV28 and TRBJ1-1; TRBD1 might be the D (5 bases). Germline V gene data show CDR1 as MDHEN and CDR2 as SYDVKM. V gave up 6 bases and J gave up 1 base, with 9 bases separating them. This CDR3 has 13 amino acids. CDR3 loop: CASSWGGNTEAFF. The CDR3, as DNA: TGTGCCAGCAGCTGGGGGGGGAACACTGAAGCTTTCTTT. Variable domain in full (rest from reference TRBV28 and TRBJ1-1): DVKVTQSSRYLVKRTGEKVFLECVQDMDHENMFWYRQDPGLGLRLIYFSYDVKMKEKGDIPEGYSVSREKKERFSLILESASTNQTSMYLCASSWGGNTEAFFGQGTRLTVV.

This rearrangement joins TRBV7-9 to TRBJ1-5; D not certain. Germline loops: CDR1 SEHNR, CDR2 FQNEAQ (reference sequence). This CDR3 contains 14 residues. V lost 3 bases, J lost 9 bases, and 15 bases lay in between. CDR3 in amino acids: CASSLGAELGPQHF. Written as DNA, the CDR3 is TGTGCCAGCAGCTTGGGAGCTGAGTTAGGGCCCCAGCATTTT. Complete variable domain (other parts from reference TRBV7-9 and TRBJ1-5): DTGVSQNPRHKITKRGQNVTFRCDPISEHNRLYWYRQTLGQGPEFLTYFQNEAQLEKSRLLSDRFSAERPKGSFSTLEIQRTEQGDSAMYLCASSLGAELGPQHFGDGTRLSIL.

This clone was picked up a small number of times. The chain carries TRBV7-8 and TRBJ2-7, with D possibly being TRBD1 (6 bases). This CDR3 contains 14 residues. Looked up from germline, CDR1 is SGHVS and CDR2 is FQNEAQ. V was trimmed by 0 bases and J by 4 bases, leaving 10 bases between them. The chain's CDR3 is CASSLAGQTYEQYF. CDR3 DNA sequence: TGTGCCAGCAGCTTAGCGGGACAAACTTACGAGCAGTACTTC.

The chain has TRBV7-2 and TRBJ2-1, with D possibly TRBD2 on 6 matching bases. Germline lookup yields CDR1 SGHTA and CDR2 FQGNSA. There are 18 residues in the CDR3. Trimming pared 0 bases from V and 8 bases from J, leaving 23 bases between. The CDR3 here is CASSLALASREVTHEQFF. CDR3 nucleotides: TGTGCCAGCAGCTTAGCGTTGGCTAGCAGGGAGGTTACCCATGAGCAGTTCTTC.

The gene calls are TRBV10-2 and TRBJ1-1, with TRBD1 identical over 7 bases. Per germline, CDR1 WSHSY and CDR2 SAAADI. This CDR3 has 14 residues. V was clipped by 4 bases and J by 1 base; unmatched bases: 3. CDR3 nucleotide sequence: TGCGCCAGCAGTGGGGGACAGACGAACACTGAAGCTTTCTTT. As protein: CASSGGQTNTEAFF.

Here the CDR3 reads CASSLVSGRSTTQDNEQFF. As DNA, the CDR3 is TGTGCCAGCAGCTTAGTTAGCGGGAGGTCCACCACCCAGGACAATGAGCAGTTCTTC. The V gene is TRBV7-2, the J gene TRBJ2-1, with 10 bases identical to TRBD2. CDR3 length: 19 amino acids. V was clipped by 1 base and J by 5 bases; unmatched bases: 14. CDR1 is SGHTA and CDR2 is FQGNSA in the germline V gene.

This clone was counted a few times. The CDR3 region is CASSLENQPQHF. CDR3 nucleotide sequence: TGTGCCAGCTCACTAGAGAATCAGCCCCAGCATTTT. The chain links TRBV18 to TRBJ1-5; D gene ambiguous. Germline CDR1 KGHSH, CDR2 LQKENI. The germline V and J ends were trimmed by 4 bases and 4 bases, with 5 bases remaining between them. This CDR3 has 12 amino acids. Full variable domain (rest looked up from reference TRBV18 and TRBJ1-5): NAGVMQNPRHLVRRRGQEARLRCSPMKGHSHVYWYRQLPEEGLKFMVYLQKENIIDESGMPKERFSAEFPKEGPSILRIQQVVRGDSAAYFCASSLENQPQHFGDGTRLSIL.

In this sample, this clone turned up a few times. This sequence joins TRBV18 and TRBJ1-6; 10 bases agree with TRBD1. The CDR3 is made up of 16 amino acids. The J segment lost 9 bases and the V segment lost 1 base, leaving 6 bases of the junction unmatched. Germline-derived CDR1 and CDR2 are KGHSH and LQKENI. The CDR3 reads CASSPRSGTGASPLHF. CDR3 bases: TGTGCCAGCTCACCACGGTCCGGGACAGGGGCTTCACCCCTCCACTTT. The full variable domain, with the rest looked up from reference TRBV18 and TRBJ1-6, is NAGVMQNPRHLVRRRGQEARLRCSPMKGHSHVYWYRQLPEEGLKFMVYLQKENIIDESGMPKERFSAEFPKEGPSILRIQQVVRGDSAAYFCASSPRSGTGASPLHFGNGTRLTVT.

The chain uses TRBV18 and TRBJ1-2; 8 bases fit TRBD1. The ends lost 4 bases at V and 5 bases at J; junction bases unmatched: 12. The CDR3 spans 16 residues. The germline V gene has CDR1 KGHSH and CDR2 LQKENI. The CDR3 spells CASSLPGQEALYGYTF. The CDR3 region has the DNA TGTGCCAGCTCACTACCGGGACAGGAGGCTCTGTATGGCTACACCTTC.

The V and J genes are TRBV9 and TRBJ1-1, with 7 nucleotides matching TRBD1. The CDR3 contains 15 residues. V shed 4 bases, J shed 2 bases, and the junction held 8 bases outside the gene matches. Germline V lookup: CDR1 SGDLS, CDR2 YYNGEE. CDR3: CASSTRQGENTEAFF. For the CDR3, the DNA is TGTGCCAGCAGCACCCGACAGGGTGAAAACACTGAAGCTTTCTTT.

V gene TRBV27 combines with J gene TRBJ1-5; maybe TRBD1 (6 bases). Trimming cost V 3 bases and J 3 bases, with 12 bases left between them. CDR1 is MNHEY, CDR2 SMNVEV, per germline (reference sequence). The CDR3 loop spans 15 amino acids. The CDR3 coding sequence is TGTGCCAGCAGTTTCGCGGGGGGCAACAATCAGCCCCAGCATTTT. Translating gives CASSFAGGNNQPQHF.

This clone was recorded only once. This chain links TRBV10-3 with TRBJ2-7, with 7 bases matching TRBD1. Trimming cost V 0 bases and J 9 bases; bases outside gene matches: 11. The CDR3 runs 15 residues. Germline values: CDR1 ENHRY, CDR2 SYGVKD. The CDR3 loop is CAISESAGGSSGQYF. The CDR3 coding sequence is TGTGCCATCAGTGAGTCTGCAGGGGGATCTAGTGGGCAGTACTTC.

A note on this clone: Other nucleotide sequences from this sample produce the same CDR3. The chain recombines TRBV3-1 (or the pseudogene TRBV3-2) with TRBJ2-5; TRBD2 matches 13 bases. Per germline, CDR1 LGHDT and CDR2 YNNKEL (reference sequence). V was pared by 3 bases and J by 2 bases, with 3 bases of the junction left unmatched. The CDR3 runs 16 residues. The CDR3 protein is CASSHGTSGAQETQYF. The CDR3 nucleotides are TGTGCCAGCAGCCACGGGACTAGCGGGGCACAAGAGACCCAGTACTTC.